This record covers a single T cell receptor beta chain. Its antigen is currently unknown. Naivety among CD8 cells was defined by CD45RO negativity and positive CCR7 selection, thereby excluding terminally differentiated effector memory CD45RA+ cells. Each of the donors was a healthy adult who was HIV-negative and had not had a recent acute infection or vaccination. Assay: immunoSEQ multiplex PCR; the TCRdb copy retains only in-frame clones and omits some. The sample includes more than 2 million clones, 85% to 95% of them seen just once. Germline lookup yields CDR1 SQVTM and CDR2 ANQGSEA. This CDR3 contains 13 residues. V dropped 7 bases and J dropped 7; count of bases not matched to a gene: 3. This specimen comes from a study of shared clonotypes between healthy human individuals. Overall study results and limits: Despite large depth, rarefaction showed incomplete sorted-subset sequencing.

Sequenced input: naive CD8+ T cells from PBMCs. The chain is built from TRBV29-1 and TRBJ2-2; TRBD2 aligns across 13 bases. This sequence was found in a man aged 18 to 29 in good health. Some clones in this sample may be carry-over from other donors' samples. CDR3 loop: CSARLAGGGELFF. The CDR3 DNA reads TGCAGCGCGAGACTAGCGGGAGGCGGGGAGCTGTTTTTT.